This TCR beta chain was sequenced in a study of cytomegalovirus exposure and HLA in healthy donors. Findings and limits, study-wide: In vitro confirmation showed three CMV-associated chains to be CMV antigen specific. What TCR beta sequences reportedly achieved was accurate prediction of HLA-A and HLA-B alleles in most subjects.

The CDR3 contains 16 residues. V lost 0 bases and J 1 base, leaving 9 bases between the germline ends. Germline CDR1 LGHNA, CDR2 YSLEER. As concerns this clone: Its cognate antigen is unknown.

The PCR contained 60 Vbeta and 13 Jbeta primers. Assay: immunoSEQ multiplex PCR; the TCRdb copy retains only in-frame clones and omits some. Here the sample spans about 140,000 clones, 77% being singletons. The rearrangement joins TRBV4-3 to TRBJ2-2; D gene ambiguous. This receptor was obtained from a woman in her 50s in good health and CMV-seronegative. What was sequenced was PBMCs. The CDR3 DNA reads as TGCGCCAGCAGCCAAGATTCCCCAGAGAACACCGGGGAGCTGTTTTTT. Translated, it gives CASSQDSPENTGELFF.